Below, 20 T cell receptor beta chains from the same sample are listed, as sequenced in a study of regulatory T cells in long-lasting Graves disease. Assembly of TCR beta libraries relied on iRepertoire HTBI primers together with Arm-PCR of CDR3 regions. TCRdb re-analysed the multiplex PCR reads in MiXCR, keeping a single row per CDR3 protein. The sample has 400,000 to 650,000 distinct CDR3 sequences, about 16% seen once. Time point of the sample: newly diagnosed GD, antithyroid drugs for less than 3 months. The TCR library was prepared using RNA isolated from PBMCs. These data were also filed under a second study, of T cells in Graves' hyperthyroidism and ophthalmopathy.

Sample: peripheral blood mononuclear cells (PBMCs), taken at new diagnosis, from a patient treated with antithyroid drugs. The receptor source for this set is a woman aged 35-65 years with Graves disease.

This chain links TRBV19 with TRBJ2-2, with 8 nucleotides matching TRBD2. Germline V gene sequence: CDR1 LNHDA, CDR2 SQIVND (reference sequence). V gave up 3 bases and J gave up 0 bases; unmatched junction bases: 3. The CDR3 is 16 residues long. The CDR3 nucleotides read TGTGCCAGTAGTATGTGGCGGGGGGCGAACACCGGGGAGCTGTTTTTT. Protein sequence: CASSMWRGANTGELFF. The whole variable domain, remainder taken from reference TRBV19 and TRBJ2-2, is DGGITQSPKYLFRKEGQNVTLSCEQNLNHDAMYWYRQDPGQGLRLIYYSQIVNDFQKGDIAEGYSVSREKKESFPLTVTSAQKNPTAFYLCASSMWRGANTGELFFGEGSRLTVL.

The CDR3 loop is CASSHKIVGSGYTF. The CDR3 region has the DNA TGTGCCAGCAGCCATAAGATCGTTGGGTCGGGCTACACCTTC. The gene calls are TRBV3-1 and TRBJ1-2; D call uncertain. V dropped 3 bases and J dropped 8 bases, with 16 bases sitting between them. This CDR3 is built from 14 residues. Germline loops: CDR1 LGHDT, CDR2 YNNKEL (reference sequence).

This clonotype occurred many times. The chain links TRBV29-1 to TRBJ2-3; 10 bases map to TRBD2. Germline V gene data show CDR1 as SQVTM and CDR2 as ANQGSEA. This CDR3 has 17 amino acids. Trimming cost V 6 bases and J 0 bases; bases outside gene matches: 12. CDR3 sequence reads: CSVAGTSESLSTDTQYF. The CDR3 nucleotides are TGCAGCGTCGCCGGGACTAGCGAGAGTTTAAGCACAGATACGCAGTATTTT.

A few counts support this clonotype. The chain has TRBV7-2 and TRBJ1-4, with a tentative D call TRBD1 (5 bases). Deletions cut 5 bases from V and 7 bases from J, with 11 bases between. CDR3 size: 13 residues. Germline V gene data show CDR1 as SGHTA and CDR2 as FQGNSA. CDR3 loop: CASSRMGGEKLFF. CDR3 nucleotides: TGTGCCAGCAGCCGAATGGGGGGTGAAAAACTGTTTTTT. Full variable domain (remainder filled in from reference TRBV7-2 and TRBJ1-4): GAGVSQSPSNKVTEKGKDVELRCDPISGHTALYWYRQSLGQGLEFLIYFQGNSAPDKSGLPSDRFSAERTGGSVSTLTIQRTQQEDSAVYLCASSRMGGEKLFFGSGTQLSVL.

This clonotype was picked up many times. The chain links TRBV28 to TRBJ2-7, with unresolved D. Trimming cost V 6 bases and J 0 bases, with 9 bases left between them. CDR1 and CDR2 (germline): MDHEN, SYDVKM. This CDR3 spans 13 amino acids. The CDR3 is CASRKQSSYEQYF. CDR3 in DNA: TGTGCCAGCAGGAAACAGAGCTCCTACGAGCAGTACTTC.

This clonotype was counted many times. J is TRBJ1-1 and V is TRBV28; the D gene is possibly TRBD1 (5 bases). V lost 3 bases and J lost 2, with 16 bases in between. This CDR3 spans 16 amino acids. Looked up from germline, CDR1 is MDHEN and CDR2 is SYDVKM. CDR3 coding DNA: TGTGCCAGCAGTTTTAAGCGCGGACACTTAAACACTGAAGCTTTCTTT. Protein product: CASSFKRGHLNTEAFF.

The chain recombines TRBV12-5 with TRBJ2-3; 8 positions agree with TRBD1. The CDR3 is 14 residues long. The germline CDR1 and CDR2 sequences are LGHNT and FRNRAP. Trimming took 2 bases from V and 5 from J; bases not matched to a gene: 3. The DNA for the CDR3 is TGTGCTAGTGGTTTGCCAGACAGGGGAGATACGCAGTATTTT. As protein: CASGLPDRGDTQYF.

This clonotype was recorded many times. The chain has TRBV2 and TRBJ2-3, with unresolved D. Trimming took 4 bases from V and 4 from J, leaving 18 bases between them. The CDR3 runs 16 residues. CDR1 and CDR2 from the germline V gene are SNHLY and FYNNEI. CDR3: CASSVHRWGLSDTQYF. DNA for the CDR3: TGTGCCAGCAGTGTCCATCGGTGGGGTCTGTCAGATACGCAGTATTTT.

This clonotype has at least ten counts. The chain is built from TRBV11-2 and TRBJ2-7; 7 bases fit TRBD2. The V gene end was trimmed by 6 bases and the J gene end by 2 bases; junction bases not matched to a gene: 7. The CDR3 consists of 14 residues. Germline-derived CDR1 and CDR2 are SGHAT and FQNNGV. CDR3 residues: CASSKRDFAYEQYF. DNA of the CDR3: TGTGCCAGCAGTAAGCGGGACTTTGCCTACGAGCAGTACTTC.

In regard to this clonotype: A far bigger clonotype differs at one base, so this is likely a read error. The chain's CDR3 is CGSSEPLVNTEAFF. The CDR3 bases are TGTGGCAGCAGTGAGCCCTTGGTGAACACTGAAGCTTTCTTT. V usage is TRBV6-2 or TRBV6-3 and J usage is TRBJ1-1; D remains ambiguous. The CDR3 spans 14 residues. Per the germline V gene, CDR1 is MNHEY and CDR2 is SVGEGT.

In regard to this clonotype: A much larger clone lies one base from this, so it may be a read error. This chain uses TRBV5-8 with TRBJ2-3; D gene ambiguous. CDR1 and CDR2 (germline): SGHTS, YDEGEE. Deletions cut 5 bases from V and 7 bases from J, with 23 bases between. This CDR3 comprises 16 residues. CDR3 in amino acids: CASRHSMDPPWNTQYF. The CDR3, as DNA: TGTGCCAGCAGACATTCCATGGACCCACCGTGGAATACGCAGTATTTT. The whole variable domain, filled in from reference TRBV5-8 and TRBJ2-3, reads EAGVTQSPTHLIKTRGQQATLRCSPISGHTSVYWYQQALGLGLQFLLWYDEGEERNRGNFPPRFSGRQFPNYSSELNVNALELEDSALYLCASRHSMDPPWNTQYFGPGTRLTVL.

V is TRBV5-6 and J is TRBJ1-6, with D hard to call. The CDR3 contains 14 residues. CDR1 is SGHDT and CDR2 is YYEEEE in the germline V gene. With 1 base removed from V and 6 bases from J, the gap between germline ends came to 8 bases. CDR3 region: CASSLRGFNSPLHF. DNA for the CDR3: TGTGCCAGCAGCTTGCGCGGTTTTAATTCACCCCTCCACTTT.

The chain combines TRBV3-1 with TRBJ2-3, with D maybe TRBD2 (7 bases). The length of the CDR3 is 15 residues. Per germline, CDR1 LGHDT and CDR2 YNNKEL (reference sequence). V was cut by 3 bases and J by 2 bases, with 12 bases left in between. The CDR3 sequence: CASSQGGAYTDTQYF. The CDR3 DNA reads as TGTGCCAGCAGCCAGGGGGGGGCATACACAGATACGCAGTATTTT.

This clonotype showed up many times. This chain joins TRBV12-3 or TRBV12-4 and TRBJ2-5, with 8 bases aligning to TRBD1. With 1 base clipped from V and 5 bases from J, the junction kept 6 bases outside the gene matches. The CDR3 contains 15 residues. The CDR3 DNA sequence: TGTGCCAGCAGTTTAGGATGGACAGGGCGGGAGACCCAGTACTTC. Its translation is CASSLGWTGRETQYF.

There are many counts of this clonotype. The chain couples TRBV5-1 to TRBJ2-1; TRBD2 might be the D (5 bases). The V end was cut by 3 bases, the J end by 10 bases, with 14 bases between. The CDR3 sequence is 13 residues long. Germline CDR1 is SGHRS and CDR2 is YFSETQ. The CDR3, as DNA: TGCGCCAGCAGCTGGACCGGGGAACAGGAGCAGTTCTTC. Protein: CASSWTGEQEQFF.

This chain uses TRBV6-1 with TRBJ1-1, with 12 bases that match TRBD1. Per the germline V gene, CDR1 is MNHNS and CDR2 is SASEGT. V lost 5 bases to trimming and J lost 10 bases; unmatched junction nucleotides: 20. The CDR3 covers 18 residues. The CDR3 is CASSLRDRGPVGRGGAFF. In nucleotides, the CDR3 is TGTGCCAGCAGTCTCCGGGACAGGGGGCCGGTAGGCCGAGGTGGAGCTTTCTTT.

This clonotype showed up many times. The rearrangement joins TRBV12-3 or TRBV12-4 to TRBJ2-7; TRBD2 matches at 14 bases. V shed 6 bases, J shed 4 bases, and the junction held 8 bases outside the gene matches. The CDR3 is 16 amino acids. The CDR3 loop reads CASSSGLAGGSYEQYF. Written as DNA, the CDR3 is TGTGCCAGCAGCTCAGGACTAGCGGGGGGTAGTTACGAGCAGTACTTC.

This clonotype has a handful of counts. The rearrangement links TRBV19 to TRBJ2-1; 11 nucleotides align to TRBD2. This CDR3 comprises 12 residues. Germline lookup yields CDR1 LNHDA and CDR2 SQIVND (reference sequence). The J segment lost 13 bases and the V segment lost 9 bases, leaving 8 bases of the junction unmatched. The CDR3 loop is CASATSGGPQFF. CDR3 coding DNA: TGTGCCAGCGCCACTAGCGGGGGCCCCCAGTTCTTC. Supplemented by reference TRBV19 and TRBJ2-1, the full variable domain reads DGGITQSPKYLFRKEGQNVTLSCEQNLNHDAMYWYRQDPGQGLRLIYYSQIVNDFQKGDIAEGYSVSREKKESFPLTVTSAQKNPTAFYLCASATSGGPQFFGPGTRLTVL.

The rearrangement links TRBV12-3 or TRBV12-4 to TRBJ2-7; D is possibly TRBD1 (6 bases). This CDR3 has 13 residues. V gave up 6 bases and J gave up 1 base, with 10 bases separating them. The CDR3 spells CASRHGQSYEQYF. As DNA, the CDR3 is TGTGCCAGCAGGCACGGACAGTCCTACGAGCAGTACTTC.

This clonotype was counted once. This may be a read error, as it is one base from a much larger clone. The chain couples TRBV20-1 to TRBJ1-2; D might be TRBD1 (6 bases). Trimming took off 5 bases at V and 7 bases at J, with 23 bases between the two ends. Looked up from germline, CDR1 is DFQATT and CDR2 is SNEGSKA (reference sequence). The length of the CDR3 is 15 residues. CDR3 amino acids: CSAGSVDRTAFGYTF. The CDR3 bases are TGCAGTGCTGGGTCTGTTGATCGGACAGCCTTTGGCTACACCTTC.